This T cell receptor (beta chain) was identified in a study of T cell repertoires in cytomegalovirus infection. About the research overall: Public TCR beta signatures marked donors with CMV infection and the matching HLA.

General study results and limits: Carriers of CMV and the relevant HLA type were discriminated by public TCR beta frequency. Dominating the ex vivo response were TCR beta clonotypes that were CMV-specific and HLA-C-restricted.

CDR1 is MDHEN and CDR2 is SYDVKM in the germline V gene. CDR3 length equals 16 residues. V lost 6 bases to trimming and J lost 7 bases; unmatched junction nucleotides: 9. Points on this clonotype: Its cognate antigen is unknown.

TCRdb passed the reads through MiXCR, listing each CDR3 protein once. The repertoire holds under 350,000 distinct CDR3 sequences, about 9.2% seen once, with approximately 2.4% in the top ten. Sequenced sample: PBMCs. The TCR comes from a human donor in good health (CMV status not recorded). Some clones in this sample may be carry-over from other donors' samples. V gene TRBV28 combines with J gene TRBJ2-2; 12 bases agree with TRBD2. The CDR3 coding sequence is TGTGCCAGCAGGCGGTGGACTAGCGGGGCTGGCGGGGAGCTGTTTTTT. This codes for CASRRWTSGAGGELFF.